This TCR beta chain was obtained from a study of cytomegalovirus exposure and HLA in healthy donors. Turning to this clone: Its cognate antigen is unknown.

Study findings and constraints: It was reported that the classifier diagnosed cytomegalovirus status with high specificity and sensitivity in both the original and validation cohorts.

Germline CDR1 reads SGHRS; CDR2 reads YFSETQ. V was trimmed by 1 base and J by 6 bases, leaving 4 bases between them. The CDR3 covers 12 residues. Use of 60 Vbeta and 13 Jbeta primers characterized the PCR. Some clones are missing from TCRdb's copy, which holds only in-frame ones; the method was immunoSEQ multiplex PCR. This sample yields 85,000 to 90,000 clones, of which under 80% are seen a single time; over 9% belongs to the top ten. The chain combines TRBV5-1 with TRBJ2-2, with D unresolved. Sequences were obtained from PBMCs. This TCR came from a man aged 30 to 45 in good health and CMV-seropositive. CDR3 in DNA: TGCGCCAGCAGCTTGTGGCCCGGGGAGCTGTTTTTT. Residues: CASSLWPGELFF.